This T cell receptor beta chain was sequenced for a study of memory CD4+ T cells and cytomegalovirus serostatus. The sort gate was single viable CD3+CD4+CD8-CD45RO+ cells for memory CD4+ T cells. From germline, CDR1 is SGDLS and CDR2 YYNGEE. Trimming cost V 0 bases and J 9 bases; bases outside gene matches: 6. This CDR3 has 14 residues. Generated by immunoSEQ multiplex PCR, the TCRdb table keeps only in-frame clones and is missing some. The sample holds 35,000 to 50,000 clones, around 80% seen once. This chain connects TRBV9 to TRBJ1-3; the match to TRBD1 covers 7 bases. The sample consisted of memory CD4+ T cells from blood. This TCR was recovered from an adult in good health and CMV-seronegative. In DNA, the CDR3 is TGTGCCAGCAGCGTAGACAGGGGTTCAAGCACCATATATTTT. The encoded protein is CASSVDRGSSTIYF.